This T cell receptor beta chain was identified in a study of cytomegalovirus exposure and HLA in healthy donors. At the level of the study: Early release data held tens of millions of unique TCRs from HLA-typed donors. Study outcomes and limitations: A later analysis showed TCR association rates differing by HLA locus, peaking at DRB1 and lowest at HLA-C. Rarity marked most TCR sequences, yet some public TCRs occurred in many donors.

PCR employed 60 Vbeta and 13 Jbeta primers. Data came from immunoSEQ multiplex PCR; TCRdb stores just in-frame clones and leaves some out. The table has under 200,000 clones, roughly 84% seen once. As for the donors, each was a healthy bone marrow donor. The CDR3 is made up of 14 amino acids. Germline CDR1 SEHNR, CDR2 FQNEAQ (reference sequence). V shed 3 bases and J shed 2 bases, with 10 bases lying between them. Of note for this clone: Its antigen is unidentified.

This chain links TRBV7-9 with TRBJ1-2, with D perhaps matching TRBD1 (6 bases). Material for sequencing was PBMCs. The sequence derives from a boy younger than 10 in good health and CMV-seronegative. The CDR3 is CASSLSGDNYGYTF. The CDR3 coding sequence is TGTGCCAGCAGCTTGTCAGGGGACAACTATGGCTACACCTTC.